This T cell receptor beta chain originates from a study of beta chain features in type 1 diabetes. Findings and limits, study-wide: Researchers could not determine here whether HLA type influences TCRB rearrangement. The naive, central memory and Treg TCRB repertoires looked more alike in patients than they did in healthy donors.

Expressed TCRB transcripts were sequenced, since all the RNA that had been isolated was reverse transcribed. The assay was immunoSEQ multiplex PCR, and TCRdb's table has in-frame clones only and misses some. The table lists 500,000 to 700,000 clones, 15% to 19% of them singletons. V was trimmed by 5 bases and J by 0 bases, leaving 10 bases between them. The CDR3 is 14 residues long. CDR1 and CDR2 from the germline V gene are MDHEN and SYDVKM. This clone was seen more than once but under ten times. Its antigen is as yet unknown. The sequenced sample consisted of naive CD4+ T cells from blood. J is TRBJ1-1 and V is TRBV28; the D gene is possibly TRBD1 (5 bases). The source is a man aged 18 to 29 in good health. The CDR3 region is CASSRSGLNTEAFF. In DNA, the CDR3 is TGTGCCAGCAGTCGATCGGGGCTGAACACTGAAGCTTTCTTT.